The next 16 T cell receptor beta chains were all read from a single sample in a study of T cell repertoires in cytomegalovirus infection. Their antigen targets remain unknown. TCRdb reanalysed the reads using MiXCR and keeps one entry per CDR3 protein. In the table there are fewer than 350,000 distinct CDR3 sequences, 25% to 35% of which are singletons. This specimen consisted of cultured PBMCs, obtained from culture after CMV antigen stimulation. Receptor source: a human donor in good health (CMV status not recorded). Some clones in this sample may be carry-over from other donors' samples.

The genes are TRBV5-4 and TRBJ2-5; a possible D gene is TRBD2 (6 bases). CDR1 is SGHNT, CDR2 YYREEE, per germline (reference sequence). CDR3 length: 15 amino acids. The germline V and J ends were trimmed by 1 base and 2 bases, with 12 bases remaining between them. For the CDR3, the DNA is TGTGCCAGCAGCTTGAGGACTACACTACAAGAGACCCAGTACTTC. The encoded protein is CASSLRTTLQETQYF.

V is TRBV7-2 and J is TRBJ2-1; the D gene is possibly TRBD1 (5 bases). Trimming stripped 5 bases from V and 1 base from J, with 12 bases between. There are 15 residues in the CDR3. CDR1 is SGHTA and CDR2 is FQGNSA in the germline V gene. The CDR3 region is CASSARQKSYNEQFF. As DNA, the CDR3 is TGTGCCAGCAGCGCTCGACAGAAGTCCTACAATGAGCAGTTCTTC. Full variable domain (outside the CDR3, taken from reference TRBV7-2 and TRBJ2-1): GAGVSQSPSNKVTEKGKDVELRCDPISGHTALYWYRQSLGQGLEFLIYFQGNSAPDKSGLPSDRFSAERTGGSVSTLTIQRTQQEDSAVYLCASSARQKSYNEQFFGPGTRLTVL.

This chain joins TRBV12-3 or TRBV12-4 and TRBJ2-1; D gene unclear. The V gene lost 7 bases and the J gene lost 0 bases, with 13 bases spanning the gap. This CDR3 has 15 amino acids. CDR3 nucleotides: TGTGCCAGCATTGCAGGTGAAAGCTCCTACAATGAGCAGTTCTTC. It encodes CASIAGESSYNEQFF.

This clonotype was picked up many times. The chain has TRBV7-8 and TRBJ2-3; the D is unclear. The V and J ends lost 5 bases and 3 bases respectively, with 9 bases between them. This CDR3 spans 13 amino acids. CDR1 is SGHVS, CDR2 FQNEAQ, per germline. CDR3 sequence reads: CASSPLATDTQYF. For the CDR3, the DNA is TGTGCCAGCAGCCCCTTGGCGACAGATACGCAGTATTTT.

Ten or more counts support this clonotype. This chain uses TRBV28 with TRBJ1-5, with TRBD1 matching 7 bases. The CDR3 has 14 residues. J lost 4 bases, V lost 4 bases, and 4 bases had no gene match. CDR1 is MDHEN, CDR2 SYDVKM, per germline. The chain's CDR3 is CASSSGTANQPQHF. The CDR3 nucleotides read TGTGCCAGCAGTTCCGGGACAGCAAATCAGCCCCAGCATTTT. The whole variable domain, remainder taken from reference TRBV28 and TRBJ1-5, is DVKVTQSSRYLVKRTGEKVFLECVQDMDHENMFWYRQDPGLGLRLIYFSYDVKMKEKGDIPEGYSVSREKKERFSLILESASTNQTSMYLCASSSGTANQPQHFGDGTRLSIL.

The chain uses TRBV7-9 and TRBJ2-7; D is uncertain. The length of the CDR3 is 14 residues. With 5 bases removed from V and 0 bases from J, the gap between germline ends came to 11 bases. CDR1 and CDR2 (germline): SEHNR, FQNEAQ (reference sequence). CDR3 sequence reads: CASSRRPGSYEQYF. In DNA, the CDR3 is TGTGCCAGCAGCCGACGACCCGGCTCCTACGAGCAGTACTTC.

V and J are TRBV12-3 or TRBV12-4 and TRBJ2-2, with 9 bases aligning to TRBD1. J was trimmed by 7 bases and V by 4 bases; bases with no gene match: 1. There are 13 residues in the CDR3. DNA for the CDR3: TGTGCCAGCAGTTGGGGACAGGGCGGGGAGCTGTTTTTT. Translating gives CASSWGQGGELFF.

This clonotype has more than one count but fewer than ten. The rearrangement uses TRBV7-2 and TRBJ1-1, with D tentatively TRBD1 (5 bases). The CDR3 has 13 amino acids. The germline V and J ends were trimmed by 5 bases and 4 bases, with 11 bases remaining between them. Germline assignment: CDR1 SGHTA and CDR2 FQGNSA. CDR3 nucleotide sequence: TGTGCCAGCAGCCCCGCCAGGGCCACTGAAGCTTTCTTT. Protein product: CASSPARATEAFF. Full variable domain (rest looked up from reference TRBV7-2 and TRBJ1-1): GAGVSQSPSNKVTEKGKDVELRCDPISGHTALYWYRQSLGQGLEFLIYFQGNSAPDKSGLPSDRFSAERTGGSVSTLTIQRTQQEDSAVYLCASSPARATEAFFGQGTRLTVV.

The chain links TRBV20-1 to TRBJ1-2, with D maybe TRBD1 (5 bases). The CDR3 covers 13 residues. Germline V gene sequence: CDR1 DFQATT, CDR2 SNEGSKA (reference sequence). V lost 0 bases to trimming and J lost 6 bases, with 11 bases between them. The CDR3 here is CSARDREYDGYTF. DNA for the CDR3: TGCAGTGCTAGAGACAGGGAGTACGATGGCTACACCTTC.

The chain employs TRBV29-1 and TRBJ2-1, with 10 bases fitting TRBD2. Trimming cost V 6 bases and J 12 bases; bases outside gene matches: 14. This CDR3 has 14 amino acids. CDR1 SQVTM and CDR2 ANQGSEA come from the germline V gene. The CDR3 bases are TGCAGCGTAACCTTGGCTAGCGGGAGTAGTTGGCAGTTCTTC. Its protein product is CSVTLASGSSWQFF.

The rearrangement uses TRBV27 and TRBJ2-7, with 8 bases fitting TRBD1. There are 14 residues in the CDR3. Germline V gene sequence: CDR1 MNHEY, CDR2 SMNVEV (reference sequence). V lost 6 bases, J lost 2 bases, and 6 bases stayed unmatched. As DNA, the CDR3 is TGTGCCAGCAGGCAAGGACAGGGACCCTACGAGCAGTACTTC. Translated, it gives CASRQGQGPYEQYF.

This clonotype appeared a few times. V usage is TRBV24-1 and J usage is TRBJ2-3, with D perhaps assigned TRBD1 or TRBD2 (5 bases each). The CDR3 is 13 residues long. V was cut by 7 bases and J by 2 bases, with 9 bases left in between. Germline V gives CDR1 KGHDR, CDR2 SFDVKD. The CDR3 here is CATSGTDTDTQYF. CDR3 DNA: TGTGCCACCAGCGGGACCGACACAGATACGCAGTATTTT.

This clonotype showed up just a few times. The rearrangement joins TRBV12-3 or TRBV12-4 to TRBJ2-7, with D possibly being TRBD1 (6 bases). V was pared by 3 bases and J by 4 bases, with 10 bases between. The CDR3 spans 13 residues. CDR3 sequence: CASSFDRRYEQYF. The CDR3 region has the DNA TGTGCCAGCAGTTTTGACAGGCGGTACGAGCAGTACTTC.

In this sample, this clonotype turned up a few times. The rearrangement joins TRBV19 to TRBJ2-7; D not resolved. Germline loops: CDR1 LNHDA, CDR2 SQIVND (reference sequence). V lost 5 bases, J lost 7 bases, and 9 bases lay in between. There are 11 residues in the CDR3. The CDR3 nucleotides are TGTGCCAGTAGTTCCGCCAGGGAGCAGTACTTC. It is translated as CASSSAREQYF.

This chain joins TRBV27 and TRBJ2-7; 9 nucleotides match TRBD2. The CDR3 runs 14 residues. Germline V CDR1 and CDR2: MNHEY, SMNVEV (reference sequence). Trimming took 10 bases from V and 3 from J; bases not matched to a gene: 10. For the CDR3, the DNA is TGTGCCACCATCCTTAGCGGGGGTCTCTACGAGCAGTACTTC. Translating gives CATILSGGLYEQYF.

The J gene is TRBJ1-4, the V gene TRBV19; no firm D call. The CDR3 spans 15 residues. CDR1 and CDR2 (germline): LNHDA, SQIVND (reference sequence). Trimming cost V 3 bases and J 0 bases, with 8 bases left between them. CDR3: CASSMFGATNEKLFF. CDR3 bases: TGTGCCAGTAGTATGTTTGGAGCAACTAATGAAAAACTGTTTTTT.